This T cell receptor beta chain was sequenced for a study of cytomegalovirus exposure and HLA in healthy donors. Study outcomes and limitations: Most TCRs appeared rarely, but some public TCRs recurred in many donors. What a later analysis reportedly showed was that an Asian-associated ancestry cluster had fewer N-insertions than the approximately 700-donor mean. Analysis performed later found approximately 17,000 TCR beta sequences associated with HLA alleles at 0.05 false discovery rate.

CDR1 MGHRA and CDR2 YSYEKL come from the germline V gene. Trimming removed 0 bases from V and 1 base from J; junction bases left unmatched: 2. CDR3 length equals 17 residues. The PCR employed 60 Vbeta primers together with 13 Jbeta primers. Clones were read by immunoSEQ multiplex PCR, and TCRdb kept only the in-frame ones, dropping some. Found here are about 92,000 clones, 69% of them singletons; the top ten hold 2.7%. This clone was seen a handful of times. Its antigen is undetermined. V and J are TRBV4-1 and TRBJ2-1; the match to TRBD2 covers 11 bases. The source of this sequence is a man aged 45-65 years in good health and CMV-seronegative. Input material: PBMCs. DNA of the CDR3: TGCGCCAGCAGCCAAGATAGCGGGAGGGGATCCTACAATGAGCAGTTCTTC. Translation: CASSQDSGRGSYNEQFF.